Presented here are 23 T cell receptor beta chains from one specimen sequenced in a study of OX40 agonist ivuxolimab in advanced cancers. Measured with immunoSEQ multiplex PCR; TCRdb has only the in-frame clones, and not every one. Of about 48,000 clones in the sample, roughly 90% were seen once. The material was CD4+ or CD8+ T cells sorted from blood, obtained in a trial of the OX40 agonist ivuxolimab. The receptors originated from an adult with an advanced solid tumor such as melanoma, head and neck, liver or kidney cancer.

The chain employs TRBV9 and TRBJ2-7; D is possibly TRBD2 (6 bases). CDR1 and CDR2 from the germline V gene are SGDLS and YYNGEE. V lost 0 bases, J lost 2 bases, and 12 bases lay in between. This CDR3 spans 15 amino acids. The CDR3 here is CASSVERDSAYEQYF. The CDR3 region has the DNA TGTGCCAGCAGCGTAGAGAGGGACTCGGCCTACGAGCAGTACTTC.

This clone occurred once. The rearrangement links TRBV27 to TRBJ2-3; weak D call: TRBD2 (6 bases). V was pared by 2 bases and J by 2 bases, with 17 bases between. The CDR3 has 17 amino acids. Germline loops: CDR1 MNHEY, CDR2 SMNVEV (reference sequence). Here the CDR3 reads CASSLVPGGETTDTQYF. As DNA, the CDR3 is TGTGCCAGCAGTTTAGTCCCCGGGGGAGAGACCACAGATACGCAGTATTTT.

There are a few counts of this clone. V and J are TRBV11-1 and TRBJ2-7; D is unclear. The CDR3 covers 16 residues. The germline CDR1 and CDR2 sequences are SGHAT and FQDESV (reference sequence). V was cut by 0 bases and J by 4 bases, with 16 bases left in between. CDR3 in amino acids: CASSLALRTRMYEQYF. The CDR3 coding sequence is TGTGCCAGCAGCTTAGCGTTGCGAACAAGGATGTACGAGCAGTACTTC.

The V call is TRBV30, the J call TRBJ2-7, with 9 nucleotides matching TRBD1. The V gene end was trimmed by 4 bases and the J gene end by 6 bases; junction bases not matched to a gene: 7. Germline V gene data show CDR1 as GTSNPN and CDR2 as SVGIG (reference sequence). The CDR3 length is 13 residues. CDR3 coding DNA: TGTGCCTGGACACCCGACAGGGGGGGCGAGCAGTACTTC. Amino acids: CAWTPDRGGEQYF.

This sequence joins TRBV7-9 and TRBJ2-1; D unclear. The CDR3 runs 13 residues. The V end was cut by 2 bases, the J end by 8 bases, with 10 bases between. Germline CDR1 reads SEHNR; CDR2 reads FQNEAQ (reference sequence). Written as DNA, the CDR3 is TGTGCCAGCAGCTTATCTGAGGTGTATGAGCAGTTCTTC. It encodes CASSLSEVYEQFF.

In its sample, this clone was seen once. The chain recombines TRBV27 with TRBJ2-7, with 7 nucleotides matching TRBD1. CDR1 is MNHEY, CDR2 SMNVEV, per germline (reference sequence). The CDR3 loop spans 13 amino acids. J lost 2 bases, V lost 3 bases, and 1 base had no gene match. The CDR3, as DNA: TGTGCCAGCAGTTTTGACAGGGCCTACGAGCAGTACTTC. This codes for CASSFDRAYEQYF.

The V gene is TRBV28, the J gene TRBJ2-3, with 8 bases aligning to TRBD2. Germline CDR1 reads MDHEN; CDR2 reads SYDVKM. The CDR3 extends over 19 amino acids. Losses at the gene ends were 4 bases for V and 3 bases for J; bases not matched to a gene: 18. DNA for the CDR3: TGTGCCAGCAGTTCAGTACTAGCGGTGGGAGTGGGCCCGACAGATACGCAGTATTTT. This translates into CASSSVLAVGVGPTDTQYF.

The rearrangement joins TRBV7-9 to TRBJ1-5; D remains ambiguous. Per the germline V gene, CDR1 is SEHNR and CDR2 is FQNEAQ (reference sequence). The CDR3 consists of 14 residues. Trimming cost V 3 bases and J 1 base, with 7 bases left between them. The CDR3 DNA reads TGTGCCAGCAGCTTTACAGAGAGCAATCAGCCCCAGCATTTT. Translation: CASSFTESNQPQHF.

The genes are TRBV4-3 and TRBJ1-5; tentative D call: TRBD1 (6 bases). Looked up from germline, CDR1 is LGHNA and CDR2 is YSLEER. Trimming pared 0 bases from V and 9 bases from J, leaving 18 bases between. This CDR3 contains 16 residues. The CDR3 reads CASSQDPLGTPSPQHF. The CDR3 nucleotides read TGCGCCAGCAGCCAAGATCCCCTAGGGACACCGTCGCCCCAGCATTTT.

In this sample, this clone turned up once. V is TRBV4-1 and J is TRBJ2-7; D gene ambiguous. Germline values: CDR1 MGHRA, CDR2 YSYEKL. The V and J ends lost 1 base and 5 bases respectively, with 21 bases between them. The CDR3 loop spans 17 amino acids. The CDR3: CASSQVFSPSAENEQYF. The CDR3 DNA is TGCGCCAGCAGCCAAGTATTCTCACCAAGTGCAGAGAACGAGCAGTACTTC.

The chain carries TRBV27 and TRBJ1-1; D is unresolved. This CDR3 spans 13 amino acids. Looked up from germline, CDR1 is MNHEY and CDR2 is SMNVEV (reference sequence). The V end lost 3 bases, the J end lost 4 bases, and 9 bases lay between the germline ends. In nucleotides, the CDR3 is TGTGCCAGCAGTTTCGGCAGAGGCACTGAAGCTTTCTTT. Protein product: CASSFGRGTEAFF.

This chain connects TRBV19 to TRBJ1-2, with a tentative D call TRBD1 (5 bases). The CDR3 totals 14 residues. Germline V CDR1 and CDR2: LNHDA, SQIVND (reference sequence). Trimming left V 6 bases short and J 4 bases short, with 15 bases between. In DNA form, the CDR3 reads TGTGCCAGTAGCTTCCAGGGAGCGGGCTATGGCTACACCTTC. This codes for CASSFQGAGYGYTF.

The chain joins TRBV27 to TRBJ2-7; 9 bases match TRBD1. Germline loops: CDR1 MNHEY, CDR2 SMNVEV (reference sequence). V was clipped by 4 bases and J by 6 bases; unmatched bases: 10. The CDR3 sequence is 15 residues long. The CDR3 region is CASSSWTGAFLEQYV. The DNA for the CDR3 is TGTGCCAGCAGTTCATGGACAGGGGCTTTTCTCGAGCAGTACGTC.

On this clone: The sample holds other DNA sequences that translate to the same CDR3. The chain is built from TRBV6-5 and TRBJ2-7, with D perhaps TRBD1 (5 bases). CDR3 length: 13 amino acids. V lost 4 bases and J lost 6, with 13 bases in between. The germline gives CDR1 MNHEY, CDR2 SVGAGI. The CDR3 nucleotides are TGTGCCAGCAGTTTCAGGGATTTGGGCGAGCAGTACTTC. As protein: CASSFRDLGEQYF.

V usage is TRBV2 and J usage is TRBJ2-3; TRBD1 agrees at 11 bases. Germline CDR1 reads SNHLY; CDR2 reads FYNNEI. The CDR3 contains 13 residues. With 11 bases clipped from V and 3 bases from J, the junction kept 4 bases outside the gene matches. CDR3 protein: CARGDRGTDTQYF. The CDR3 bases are TGTGCCCGCGGGGACAGGGGGACAGATACGCAGTATTTT.

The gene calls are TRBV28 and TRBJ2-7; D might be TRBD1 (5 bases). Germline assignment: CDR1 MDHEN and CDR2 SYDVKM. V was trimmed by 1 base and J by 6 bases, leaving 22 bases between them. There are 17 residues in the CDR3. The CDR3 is CASSLLSQGRYLLEQYF. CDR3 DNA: TGTGCCAGCAGTTTATTATCCCAGGGAAGGTACCTACTCGAGCAGTACTTC. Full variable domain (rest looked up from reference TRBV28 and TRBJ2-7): DVKVTQSSRYLVKRTGEKVFLECVQDMDHENMFWYRQDPGLGLRLIYFSYDVKMKEKGDIPEGYSVSREKKERFSLILESASTNQTSMYLCASSLLSQGRYLLEQYFGPGTRLTVT.

This chain's CDR3 is CASSHIPGPPGETQYF. The CDR3 bases are TGTGCCAGCAGCCATATCCCCGGGCCCCCTGGCGAGACCCAGTACTTC. The chain employs TRBV6-6 and TRBJ2-5; D gene ambiguous. The germline V and J ends were trimmed by 6 bases and 5 bases, with 22 bases remaining between them. The CDR3 runs 16 residues. Germline-derived CDR1 and CDR2 are MNHNY and SVGAGI (reference sequence).

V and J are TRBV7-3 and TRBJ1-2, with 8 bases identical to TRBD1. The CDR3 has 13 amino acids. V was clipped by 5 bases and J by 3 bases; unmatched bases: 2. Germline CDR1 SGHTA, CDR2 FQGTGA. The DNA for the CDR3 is TGTGCCAGCAGCCCGACAGGGGACTATGGCTACACCTTC. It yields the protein CASSPTGDYGYTF.

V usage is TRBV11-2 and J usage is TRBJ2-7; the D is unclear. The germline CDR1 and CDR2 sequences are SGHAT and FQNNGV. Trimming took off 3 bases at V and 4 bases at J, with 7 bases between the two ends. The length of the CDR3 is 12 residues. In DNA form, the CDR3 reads TGTGCCAGCAGCTTGTCGGCATACGAGCAGTACGTC. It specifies CASSLSAYEQYV.

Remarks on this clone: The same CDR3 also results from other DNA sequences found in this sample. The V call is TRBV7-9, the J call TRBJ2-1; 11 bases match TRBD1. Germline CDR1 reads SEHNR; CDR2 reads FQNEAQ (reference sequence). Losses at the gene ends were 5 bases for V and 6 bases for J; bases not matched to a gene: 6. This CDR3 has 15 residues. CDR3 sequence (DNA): TGTGCCAGCAGCCCAGGACAGGGGGCTATCAATGAGCAGTTCTTC. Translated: CASSPGQGAINEQFF.

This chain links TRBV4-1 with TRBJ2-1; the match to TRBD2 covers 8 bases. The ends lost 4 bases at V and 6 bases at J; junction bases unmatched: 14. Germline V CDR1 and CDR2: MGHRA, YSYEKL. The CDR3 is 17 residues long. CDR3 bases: TGCGCCAGCAGCCCCCCGGGAGGGCGGGATTTCTCCAATGAGCAGTTCTTC. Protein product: CASSPPGGRDFSNEQFF.

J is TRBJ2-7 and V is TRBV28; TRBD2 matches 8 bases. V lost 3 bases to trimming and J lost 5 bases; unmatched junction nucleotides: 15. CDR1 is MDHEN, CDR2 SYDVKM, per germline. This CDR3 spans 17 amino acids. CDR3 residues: CASSFSGGREEVDEQYF. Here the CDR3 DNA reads TGTGCCAGCAGTTTTAGCGGTGGGCGGGAGGAGGTCGACGAGCAGTACTTC.

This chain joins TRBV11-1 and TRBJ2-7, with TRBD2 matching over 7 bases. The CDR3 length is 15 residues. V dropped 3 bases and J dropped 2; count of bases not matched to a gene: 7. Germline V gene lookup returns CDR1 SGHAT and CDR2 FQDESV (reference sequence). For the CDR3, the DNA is TGTGCCAGCAGCTTCAAAGGACTAGGGGCCTACGAGCAGTACTTC. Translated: CASSFKGLGAYEQYF.